The 27 T cell receptor beta chains listed next were all sequenced from one sample in a study of T cells after posttransplantation cyclophosphamide. Cyclophosphamide on days +3 and +4 followed busulfan-fludarabine conditioning and a marrow graft. Clones were read by immunoSEQ multiplex PCR, and TCRdb kept only the in-frame ones, dropping some. The sample holds 3,000 to 4,000 clones, approximately 89% seen once. The sample consisted of PBMCs, taken after allogeneic stem cell transplant with posttransplant cyclophosphamide. These receptors all stem from a female patient aged 50-59 years who received an allogeneic stem cell transplant from an unrelated donor, was CMV-positive, and had acute and chronic GVHD. Some T cells may be transferred from the graft donor.

The rearrangement joins TRBV7-8 to TRBJ2-1, with TRBD2 identical over 14 bases. Germline V CDR1 and CDR2: SGHVS, FQNEAQ. Germline trimming cut 5 bases from V and 6 bases from J; bases unmatched to any gene: 9. The CDR3 is made up of 17 amino acids. This chain's CDR3 is CASSRHPGTSGSNEQFF. The CDR3 DNA reads TGTGCCAGCAGCAGACACCCCGGGACTAGCGGGAGCAATGAGCAGTTCTTC.

The chain recombines TRBV7-2 with TRBJ1-2; TRBD1 aligns across 9 bases. Losses at the gene ends were 5 bases for V and 4 bases for J; bases not matched to a gene: 11. Germline V gives CDR1 SGHTA, CDR2 FQGNSA. CDR3 length: 16 residues. CDR3 sequence reads: CASSTGGQGLSYGYTF. Written as DNA, the CDR3 is TGTGCCAGCAGCACGGGGGGACAGGGATTGAGCTATGGCTACACCTTC.

V and J are TRBV20-1 and TRBJ1-6, with D hard to call. CDR1 DFQATT and CDR2 SNEGSKA come from the germline V gene (reference sequence). This CDR3 has 11 residues. V was clipped by 6 bases and J by 13 bases, with 13 bases between them. Here the CDR3 reads CSAYTGHPLHF. The CDR3 nucleotides read TGCAGTGCGTATACCGGTCATCCCCTCCACTTT.

The chain is built from TRBV9 and TRBJ2-1; TRBD1 matches 12 bases. The trim removed 7 bases at V and 6 bases at J, leaving 5 bases unmatched. CDR3 length: 14 amino acids. Germline V gene data show CDR1 as SGDLS and CDR2 as YYNGEE. CDR3 sequence reads: CASGRDRGRNEQFF. CDR3 nucleotides: TGTGCCAGCGGCCGGGACAGGGGGCGCAATGAGCAGTTCTTC.

The rearrangement links TRBV9 to TRBJ2-5; 9 nucleotides align to TRBD1. In germline, CDR1 is SGDLS, CDR2 YYNGEE. The CDR3 extends over 15 amino acids. After removal of 3 bases from V and 5 bases from J, the junction contained 8 bases not matched to a gene. In nucleotides, the CDR3 is TGTGCCAGCAGCGCGGGACAGGGTCGATGGGAGACCCAGTACTTC. It codes for CASSAGQGRWETQYF.

The chain links TRBV6-1 to TRBJ2-2, with D hard to call. The germline CDR1 and CDR2 sequences are MNHNS and SASEGT. The length of the CDR3 is 15 residues. V was clipped by 4 bases and J by 1 base, with 10 bases between them. The CDR3 DNA reads TGTGCCAGCAGTGCTTACAGAAAGAACACCGGGGAGCTGTTTTTT. It translates to CASSAYRKNTGELFF.

CDR3 in amino acids: CASSLQGAGGNTIYF. The CDR3 region has the DNA TGTGCCAGCAGTTTACAGGGGGCGGGAGGAAACACCATATATTTT. The rearrangement uses TRBV28 and TRBJ1-3; TRBD1 matches at 8 bases. The CDR3 length is 15 residues. V lost 2 bases and J lost 4; bases outside the gene matches: 4. In germline, CDR1 is MDHEN, CDR2 SYDVKM.

The chain couples TRBV4-2 to TRBJ2-7, with 12 bases matching TRBD2. J lost 3 bases, V lost 1 base, and 1 base had no gene match. Germline loops: CDR1 LGHNA, CDR2 YNFKEQ. This CDR3 is built from 15 residues. CDR3 in DNA: TGTGCCAGCAGCCAAGGACTAGCGGGGGACTACGAGCAGTACTTC. Amino acid sequence: CASSQGLAGDYEQYF.

The J gene is TRBJ2-5, the V gene TRBV2; 13 bases match TRBD2. Looked up from germline, CDR1 is SNHLY and CDR2 is FYNNEI. The trim removed 1 base at V and 6 bases at J, leaving 8 bases unmatched. This CDR3 contains 17 residues. CDR3 amino acids: CASSEGTSGSVGKTQYF. In DNA, the CDR3 is TGTGCCAGCAGTGAAGGGACTAGCGGGAGTGTCGGAAAGACCCAGTACTTC.

The chain carries TRBV15 and TRBJ2-7; 7 nucleotides match TRBD2. The V gene's germline CDR1 is LNHNV and CDR2 YYDKDF (reference sequence). With 0 bases clipped from V and 2 bases from J, the junction kept 4 bases outside the gene matches. The CDR3 loop spans 15 amino acids. Here the CDR3 reads CATSREAGLTYEQYF. The DNA for the CDR3 is TGTGCCACCAGCAGAGAAGCGGGACTAACCTACGAGCAGTACTTC.

This clone was recorded only once. The chain combines TRBV5-6 with TRBJ2-7; 9 nucleotides agree with TRBD1. The CDR3 contains 14 residues. Germline lookup yields CDR1 SGHDT and CDR2 YYEEEE. The junction had 5 bases not matched to a gene; V was cut back by 4 bases and J by 3 bases. CDR3 nucleotides: TGTGCCAGCAGCCTTCCGGGACAGGGCTACGAGCAGTACTTC. It codes for CASSLPGQGYEQYF.

The chain links TRBV4-1 to TRBJ2-5; a possible D gene is TRBD1 (6 bases). V was clipped by 1 base and J by 3 bases, with 12 bases between them. Germline assignment: CDR1 MGHRA and CDR2 YSYEKL. This CDR3 is built from 15 residues. The CDR3 nucleotides read TGCGCCAGCAGCCAAGGCTTCAGGGGAGAAGAGACCCAGTACTTC. Encoded protein: CASSQGFRGEETQYF.

This clone was counted once. This chain joins TRBV10-3 and TRBJ2-1; 9 nucleotides match TRBD2. The CDR3 runs 13 residues. Germline CDR1 is ENHRY and CDR2 is SYGVKD. After removal of 5 bases from V and 8 bases from J, the junction contained 4 bases not matched to a gene. As DNA, the CDR3 is TGTGCCATCAGTAGCGGGAGGTCAGATGAGCAGTTCTTC. It specifies CAISSGRSDEQFF.

V and J are TRBV19 and TRBJ2-1; 8 nucleotides align to TRBD1. Trimming removed 2 bases from V and 5 bases from J; junction bases left unmatched: 2. The V gene's germline CDR1 is LNHDA and CDR2 SQIVND (reference sequence). The CDR3 is 14 residues long. The CDR3 protein is CASSIQGANNEQFF. CDR3 coding DNA: TGTGCCAGTAGTATACAGGGGGCGAACAATGAGCAGTTCTTC.

The gene calls are TRBV6-4 and TRBJ1-2, with D maybe TRBD1 (6 bases). V was clipped by 2 bases and J by 8 bases, with 6 bases between them. The CDR3 runs 11 residues. CDR1 MRHNA and CDR2 SNTAGT come from the germline V gene. This chain's CDR3 is CASSDGGGYTF. CDR3 nucleotide sequence: TGTGCCAGCAGTGACGGGGGCGGCTACACCTTC.

The chain combines TRBV5-1 with TRBJ2-1, with 9 bases fitting TRBD2. Losses at the gene ends were 1 base for V and 3 bases for J; bases not matched to a gene: 11. The germline V gene encodes CDR1 SGHRS and CDR2 YFSETQ. This CDR3 comprises 18 residues. DNA of the CDR3: TGCGCCAGCAGCTTGAGTTCCAGCGGGGGGTTAAGCTACAATGAGCAGTTCTTC. Translated: CASSLSSSGGLSYNEQFF.

This clone was seen just once. The chain uses TRBV10-3 and TRBJ2-1, with 7 nucleotides matching TRBD1. V shed 2 bases and J 5 bases; nucleotides not matched to a gene: 6. CDR1 ENHRY and CDR2 SYGVKD come from the germline V gene. CDR3 length: 15 amino acids. The CDR3 nucleotides read TGTGCCATCAGTGAGACGGGACAGCCGAACAATGAGCAGTTCTTC. Its protein is CAISETGQPNNEQFF.

This chain joins TRBV19 and TRBJ2-1; TRBD2 matches at 11 bases. This CDR3 has 20 residues. CDR1 and CDR2 (germline): LNHDA, SQIVND (reference sequence). The V gene end was trimmed by 2 bases and the J gene end by 4 bases; junction bases not matched to a gene: 16. This chain's CDR3 is CASSIRLASGRQILYNEQFF. The CDR3 nucleotides are TGTGCCAGTAGTATACGATTGGCTAGCGGGAGGCAGATACTGTACAATGAGCAGTTCTTC.

This chain uses TRBV5-4 with TRBJ2-6; 8 nucleotides line up with TRBD1. CDR1 and CDR2 from the germline V gene are SGHNT and YYREEE (reference sequence). The V segment lost 2 bases and the J segment 0 bases; nucleotides outside the gene matches: 7. This CDR3 comprises 18 residues. CDR3 in DNA: TGTGCCAGCAGCTTACCCGGACAGGGACGCTCTGGGGCCAACGTCCTGACTTTC. Protein product: CASSLPGQGRSGANVLTF.

This clone is a singleton in its sample. This rearrangement joins TRBV5-1 to TRBJ2-3, with D possibly TRBD2 on 6 matching bases. The CDR3 has 13 amino acids. Germline loops: CDR1 SGHRS, CDR2 YFSETQ. V lost 4 bases to trimming and J lost 7 bases, with 13 bases between them. The CDR3 sequence: CASSGGSVYTQYF. The CDR3 nucleotides read TGCGCCAGCAGCGGGGGGTCTGTCTATACGCAGTATTTT. The variable domain in full, completed from reference TRBV5-1 and TRBJ2-3, reads KAGVTQTPRYLIKTRGQQVTLSCSPISGHRSVSWYQQTPGQGLQFLFEYFSETQRNKGNFPGRFSGRQFSNSRSEMNVSTLELGDSALYLCASSGGSVYTQYFGPGTRLTVL.

The rearrangement uses TRBV5-1 and TRBJ2-7, with 9 bases that match TRBD1. This CDR3 is built from 13 residues. V gave up 3 bases and J gave up 7 bases; unmatched junction bases: 5. Germline CDR1 SGHRS, CDR2 YFSETQ. The CDR3 sequence is CASSWGTGREQYF. CDR3 DNA sequence: TGCGCCAGCAGCTGGGGGACAGGGCGGGAGCAGTACTTC.

The gene calls are TRBV5-5 and TRBJ2-7; 10 bases map to TRBD1. The ends lost 3 bases at V and 6 bases at J; junction bases unmatched: 3. Per the germline V gene, CDR1 is SGHKS and CDR2 is YYEKEE (reference sequence). CDR3 length: 13 amino acids. The CDR3 nucleotides read TGTGCCAGCAGCTGGGGGACAGGGGTCGAGCAGTACTTC. This codes for CASSWGTGVEQYF.

V and J are TRBV19 and TRBJ2-1, with TRBD1 as a possible D gene (6 bases). The CDR3 is 13 residues long. Germline CDR1 LNHDA, CDR2 SQIVND (reference sequence). The ends were cut back, 6 bases at V and 9 bases at J, with 15 bases in the middle. In DNA form, the CDR3 reads TGTGCCAGTAGCACAGGACAGCAACGTGAGCAGTTCTTC. Protein: CASSTGQQREQFF.

This sequence joins TRBV6-5 and TRBJ2-7; D may be TRBD2 (5 bases). Germline CDR1 MNHEY, CDR2 SVGAGI. Trimming removed 0 bases at V and 5 bases at J, with 11 bases between. The CDR3 length is 14 residues. CDR3 sequence: CASSYSTVRDEQYF. CDR3 DNA: TGTGCCAGCAGTTACTCGACGGTGAGGGACGAGCAGTACTTC.

The V call is TRBV9, the J call TRBJ2-1, with D perhaps matching TRBD2 (6 bases). The germline V gene encodes CDR1 SGDLS and CDR2 YYNGEE. V shed 2 bases and J shed 5 bases, with 11 bases lying between them. The CDR3 is 14 residues long. CDR3 DNA: TGTGCCAGCAGCGTCCTAGCGTCAAACAATGAGCAGTTCTTC. Its translation: CASSVLASNNEQFF.

This clone has just one count. The CDR3 spells CASRKDTSHFYSNQPQHF. CDR3 in DNA: TGTGCCAGCAGAAAAGACACGTCCCACTTTTATAGCAATCAGCCCCAGCATTTT. The chain is built from TRBV2 and TRBJ1-5; D gene uncertain. V lost 6 bases to trimming and J lost 0 bases, with 21 bases between them. The CDR3 spans 18 residues. In germline, CDR1 is SNHLY, CDR2 FYNNEI.

The J gene is TRBJ2-7, the V gene TRBV19; TRBD2 agrees at 8 bases. The CDR3 extends over 13 amino acids. V lost 5 bases to trimming and J lost 6 bases; unmatched junction nucleotides: 6. Per germline, CDR1 LNHDA and CDR2 SQIVND (reference sequence). CDR3 region: CASSPGGTREQYF. The DNA of the CDR3 is TGTGCCAGTAGTCCGGGGGGGACTCGCGAGCAGTACTTC.